This is a list of T cell receptor beta chains from one sample in a study of a mutant IDH1 vaccine in newly diagnosed glioma. Measured with immunoSEQ multiplex PCR; TCRdb has only the in-frame clones, and not every one. This table has under 45,000 clones, under 95% appearing once. No antigens are known for them. The sample consisted of PBMCs, taken from a glioma patient whose treatment included an IDH1 peptide vaccine. The receptors derive from a man between 45 and 60 years old with glioma. Both conserved end residues are part of each CDR3. D genes are given only for firm matches. A clone size is listed for some rows: how often the clone was seen (once, few, many), or a class if it is expanded.

CASSFNYRGRGEKLFF	TGTGCCAGCAGTTTCAATTACAGGGGGCGAGGGGAAAAACTGTTTTTT	TRBD1	.	TRBJ1-4	TRBV2
CASSEAGGSGNTIYF	TGTGCCAGCAGTGAAGCGGGGGGCTCTGGAAACACCATATATTTT	.	.	TRBJ1-3	TRBV2
CSAGTRNTEAFF	TGCAGCGCTGGGACAAGGAACACTGAAGCTTTCTTT	.	few	TRBJ1-1	TRBV29-1
CASSTGTVGSYGYTF	TGTGCCAGCAGCACCGGGACAGTGGGTTCTTATGGCTACACCTTC	TRBD1	few	TRBJ1-2	TRBV9
CAWRKVGQGVNYEQYF	TGTGCCTGGAGGAAGGTTGGACAGGGGGTCAACTACGAGCAGTACTTC	TRBD1	.	TRBJ2-7	TRBV30
CASSLDWEKLFF	TGCGCCAGCAGCTTGGATTGGGAAAAACTGTTTTTT	.	.	TRBJ1-4	TRBV5-1
CAGRRPQGGNGYTF	TGTGCAGGAAGGCGGCCCCAGGGGGGGAATGGCTACACCTTC	TRBD1	.	TRBJ1-2	TRBV28
CASSQIAAPTLGYEQYF	TGTGCCAGCAGCCAAATTGCTGCCCCTACGCTGGGGTACGAGCAGTACTTC	.	.	TRBJ2-7	TRBV14
CASSLDGGTYEQYF	TGCGCCAGCAGCTTGGATGGGGGGACCTACGAGCAGTACTTC	.	.	TRBJ2-7	TRBV5-1
CASGTSGGYEQYF	TGCGCCAGCGGGACTAGCGGGGGTTACGAGCAGTACTTC	TRBD2	.	TRBJ2-7	TRBV5-1
CASSPFLTGQRVYNEQFF	TGTGCCAGCAGCCCATTCTTAACGGGTCAGAGAGTTTACAATGAGCAGTTCTTC	.	.	TRBJ2-1	TRBV7-9
CASSLWTGAYEQYF	TGTGCCAGCAGCTTGTGGACAGGGGCCTACGAGCAGTACTTC	TRBD1	.	TRBJ2-7	TRBV5-4
CASSFLGTDTQYF	TGTGCCAGCAGCTTCTTAGGCACAGATACGCAGTATTTT	.	.	TRBJ2-3	TRBV7-3
CASSLVTGGNTEAFF	TGTGCCAGCAGCTTAGTGACGGGTGGGAACACTGAAGCTTTCTTT	.	.	TRBJ1-1	TRBV7-6
CASSGQVNTEAFF	TGTGCCAGCAGTGGACAAGTGAACACTGAAGCTTTCTTT	.	.	TRBJ1-1	TRBV2
CASRSARNYGYTF	TGTGCCAGCAGATCCGCCCGGAACTATGGCTACACCTTC	.	.	TRBJ1-2	TRBV27
CASSPGGRWNQPQHF	TGTGCCTCCTCCCCTGGGGGCCGATGGAATCAGCCCCAGCATTTT	.	.	TRBJ1-5	TRBV19
CASSLLGGAEQPQHF	TGTGCCAGCAGTTTATTGGGGGGGGCTGAGCAGCCCCAGCATTTT	.	.	TRBJ1-5	TRBV27
CASSLAAGLAGGYEQYF	TGCGCCAGCAGCTTGGCCGCGGGACTAGCGGGGGGCTACGAGCAGTACTTC	TRBD2	once	TRBJ2-7	TRBV5-1
CASSFSQWRSQGYTF	TGTGCCAGTAGTTTCTCCCAATGGAGGTCTCAAGGCTACACCTTC	.	.	TRBJ1-2	TRBV19
CASSPWTVGAFF	TGTGCCAGCAGCCCGTGGACGGTCGGAGCTTTCTTT	.	.	TRBJ1-1	TRBV7-2
CASSASGQPGQYF	TGTGCCAGCTCAGCTTCTGGACAGCCAGGGCAGTACTTC	.	.	TRBJ2-7	TRBV18
CAISEGVGLAGGSYNEQFF	TGTGCCATCAGTGAGGGGGTGGGACTAGCGGGAGGGTCCTACAATGAGCAGTTCTTC	TRBD2	few	TRBJ2-1	TRBV10-3
CASSVAPGGLDTEAFF	TGCGCCAGCAGCGTCGCCCCCGGGGGCTTGGACACTGAAGCTTTCTTT	.	once	TRBJ1-1	TRBV4-3
CASSQTFSGSLETQYF	TGTGCCAGCAGCCAGACTTTTAGCGGGAGTCTAGAGACCCAGTACTTC	TRBD2	.	TRBJ2-5	TRBV5-6
CASSNGPTNTDTQYF	TGTGCCAGTAGTAATGGACCAACCAACACAGATACGCAGTATTTT	.	.	TRBJ2-3	TRBV19
CASSARRGAEAFF	TGTGCCAGCAGCGCCCGTCGGGGGGCTGAAGCTTTCTTT	.	.	TRBJ1-1	TRBV11-3
CSVRGGVGYEQYF	TGCAGCGTTCGAGGGGGTGTGGGGTACGAGCAGTACTTC	.	once	TRBJ2-7	TRBV29-1
CASSLENRYSNQPQHF	TGTGCCAGCAGCTTAGAAAACAGATATAGCAATCAGCCCCAGCATTTT	.	once	TRBJ1-5	TRBV7-8